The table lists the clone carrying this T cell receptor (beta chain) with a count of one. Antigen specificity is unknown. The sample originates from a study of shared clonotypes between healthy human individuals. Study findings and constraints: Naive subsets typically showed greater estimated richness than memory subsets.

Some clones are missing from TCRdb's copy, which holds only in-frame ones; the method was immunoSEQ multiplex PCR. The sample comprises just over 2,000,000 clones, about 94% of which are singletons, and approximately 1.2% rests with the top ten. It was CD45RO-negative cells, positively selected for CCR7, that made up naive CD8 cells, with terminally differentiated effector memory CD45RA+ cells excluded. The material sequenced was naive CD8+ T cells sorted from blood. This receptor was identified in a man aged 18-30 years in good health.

The CDR3 nucleotides are TGCGCCAGCAGCCAAGATATTGGAAAGAACACTGAAGCTTTCTTT. It encodes CASSQDIGKNTEAFF. The genes are TRBV4-1 and TRBJ1-1, with D hard to call. Germline-derived CDR1 and CDR2 are MGHRA and YSYEKL. The V gene lost 0 bases and the J gene lost 1 base, with 9 bases spanning the gap. The length of the CDR3 is 15 residues.